The sequence of this T cell receptor (beta chain) was determined in a study of blood T cell repertoires in COVID-19. Study overall: Some COVID-19 samples were acute and others convalescent; all came from the United States, Italy and Spain. The cDNA or gDNA used as material had been derived from T cells, B-cell-depleted T cells, or PBMCs.

This CDR3 is built from 11 residues. V was pared by 10 bases and J by 3 bases, with 10 bases between. Germline assignment: CDR1 MNHEY and CDR2 SVGAGI. Methods used by the authors: Nucleated cell number was recorded as an estimate derived from reference gene primer amplification. Measured with immunoSEQ multiplex PCR; TCRdb has only the in-frame clones, and not every one. The V and J calls and clone size are taken from that table; D and trimming were inferred from the DNA. Among about 190,000 clones, around nine tenths were seen once, and the ten largest hold 1.1%. The sample taken for sequencing was peripheral blood. The rearrangement links TRBV6-5 to TRBJ2-7; possible D gene TRBD1, 5 bases. The clonotype was recovered from a man in his thirties or forties with acute or convalescent COVID-19. The CDR3: CATTGFYEQYF. In DNA form, the CDR3 reads TGTGCCACCACAGGATTCTACGAGCAGTACTTC.